The 9 T cell receptor beta chains listed next were all sequenced from one sample in a study of naive and memory T cell subsets. These receptors have no identified antigens. Study-level points and caveats: Especially in CD8 cells, naive repertoires contained a few larger clonotypes, possibly CD45RA-re-expressing memory cells.

The beta constant-region primer was an equimolar mix of two oligonucleotides covering TRBC1 and TRBC2. Four rounds of PCR amplified the ligated cDNA using nested alpha and beta constant-region primers plus SP2. In TCRdb, the UMI-ligation and nested PCR reads were re-called with MiXCR into one record per CDR3 protein. The data show about 90,000 distinct CDR3 sequences, around 10% seen once. The sequencing input was naive CD4+ T cells from blood. All receptors derive from a human donor in good health.

This clonotype was picked up many times. The rearrangement links TRBV4-2 to TRBJ2-1, with D maybe TRBD1 (6 bases). The CDR3 contains 14 residues. Germline V gene lookup returns CDR1 LGHNA and CDR2 YNFKEQ. Trimming took off 0 bases at V and 10 bases at J, with 13 bases between the two ends. The CDR3 is CASSQERGRGEQFF. The CDR3 DNA reads as TGTGCCAGCAGCCAAGAGAGGGGGAGAGGCGAGCAGTTCTTC.

This clonotype was seen only a few times. V and J are TRBV4-2 and TRBJ2-7, with D unresolved. Germline V lookup: CDR1 LGHNA, CDR2 YNFKEQ. The V end was cut by 0 bases, the J end by 0 bases, with 3 bases between. The CDR3 sequence is 13 residues long. The CDR3 is CASSQESSYEQYF. DNA of the CDR3: TGTGCCAGCAGCCAAGAAAGCTCCTACGAGCAGTACTTC.

The chain combines TRBV20-1 with TRBJ2-3, with 10 nucleotides matching TRBD2. J lost 1 base, V lost 5 bases, and 3 bases had no gene match. The length of the CDR3 is 14 residues. In germline, CDR1 is DFQATT, CDR2 SNEGSKA (reference sequence). CDR3 bases: TGCAGTGCTCCCCTAGCGGGGGGCACAGATACGCAGTATTTT. It yields the protein CSAPLAGGTDTQYF.

This clonotype was counted only a few times. The chain is built from TRBV9 and TRBJ2-2; 13 bases match TRBD2. This CDR3 is 16 amino acids long. The V segment lost 4 bases and the J segment 3 bases; nucleotides outside the gene matches: 3. CDR1 is SGDLS, CDR2 YYNGEE, per germline. The CDR3: CASSRTSGSHTGELFF. Written as DNA, the CDR3 is TGTGCCAGCAGCCGGACTAGCGGGAGTCACACCGGGGAGCTGTTTTTT.

This clonotype was found many times. V and J are TRBV19 and TRBJ2-5, with D perhaps matching TRBD1 (5 bases). Trimming cost V 3 bases and J 1 base, with 12 bases left between them. This CDR3 region has 15 residues. Germline-derived CDR1 and CDR2 are LNHDA and SQIVND (reference sequence). CDR3 sequence: CASSIGRAVQETQYF. In nucleotides, the CDR3 is TGTGCCAGTAGTATCGGCAGGGCCGTCCAAGAGACCCAGTACTTC.

Details on this clonotype: At one end the junction does not follow the germline gene, possibly because of a read error. The V gene is TRBV29-1, the J gene TRBJ2-2; TRBD1 aligns across 9 bases. CDR1 is SQVTM, CDR2 ANQGSEA, per germline. The CDR3 has 14 amino acids. The DNA for the CDR3 is TGCAGCGTTAAAGACAGGGGGAGTGCCGGGGAGCTGTTTTTT. This translates into CSVKDRGSAGELFF.

The J gene is TRBJ2-7, the V gene TRBV28, with D perhaps matching TRBD1 or TRBD2 (5 bases each). Trimming pared 4 bases from V and 0 bases from J, leaving 7 bases between. Germline loops: CDR1 MDHEN, CDR2 SYDVKM. This CDR3 contains 13 residues. CDR3 amino acids: CASSSGPSYEQYF. The CDR3 coding sequence is TGTGCCAGCAGTTCGGGGCCCTCCTACGAGCAGTACTTC.

In this sample, this clonotype turned up a few times. This sequence joins TRBV5-5 and TRBJ1-2; D unclear. There are 13 residues in the CDR3. Germline V lookup: CDR1 SGHKS, CDR2 YYEKEE (reference sequence). V lost 4 bases, J lost 4 bases, and 11 bases lay in between. CDR3 region: CASSPASGYGYTF. In DNA, the CDR3 is TGTGCCAGCAGCCCCGCTAGCGGCTATGGCTACACCTTC.

The rearrangement joins TRBV10-3 to TRBJ2-3; D not resolved. V dropped 0 bases and J dropped 9 bases, with 13 bases sitting between them. This CDR3 has 14 amino acids. Germline V gene sequence: CDR1 ENHRY, CDR2 SYGVKD. CDR3 residues: CAISESVLTSTQYF. In nucleotides, the CDR3 is TGTGCCATCAGTGAGTCGGTCCTAACCTCGACGCAGTATTTT.